Each of the 7 T cell receptor beta chains below was sequenced from the same sample in a study of blood T cell repertoires in COVID-19. Clones were sequenced by immunoSEQ multiplex PCR, and TCRdb holds only the in-frame ones, with some missing. The sample consists of approximately 300,000 clones, around 85% of them appearing once. Material: PBMCs or T cells enriched from blood (not recorded which). The receptors were gathered from a woman in her thirties who had been exposed to COVID-19.

CDR3 sequence reads: CASSEQGLYTEAFF. The CDR3, as DNA: TGTGCCAGCAGTGAGCAGGGTTTGTACACTGAAGCTTTCTTT. The J gene is TRBJ1-1, the V gene TRBV2, with D possibly TRBD1 on 5 matching bases. V was shortened by 3 bases and J by 3 bases, with 11 bases between the two germline ends. The length of the CDR3 is 14 residues. Germline V lookup: CDR1 SNHLY, CDR2 FYNNEI.

The genes are TRBV4-1 and TRBJ2-1; 11 bases fit TRBD2. The germline CDR1 and CDR2 sequences are MGHRA and YSYEKL. The ends lost 4 bases at V and 4 bases at J; junction bases unmatched: 6. The CDR3 length is 16 residues. As DNA, the CDR3 is TGCGCCAGCAGCCCGGATAGCGGGGGGGTGTACAATGAGCAGTTCTTC. It translates to CASSPDSGGVYNEQFF.

This clone showed up just a few times. The chain combines TRBV2 with TRBJ1-2, with D perhaps TRBD1 (6 bases). Looked up from germline, CDR1 is SNHLY and CDR2 is FYNNEI. This CDR3 contains 14 residues. V was clipped by 3 bases and J by 5 bases, with 13 bases between them. The CDR3 DNA reads as TGTGCCAGCAGTGATCAGGGGTGGGGGTATGGCTACACCTTC. It translates to CASSDQGWGYGYTF.

This chain links TRBV21-1 with TRBJ2-7; TRBD1, the table's D call, was not compared with the DNA. TRBV21-1 is a pseudogene locus. This CDR3 contains 17 residues. DNA of the CDR3: TGTGCCAGCAGCAAAGTGGACAATGATGTTTTTTCCTACGAGCAGTACTTC. Residues: CASSKVDNDVFSYEQYF.

The genes are TRBV4-1 and TRBJ1-4; TRBD1 might be the D (6 bases). With 0 bases removed from V and 11 bases from J, the gap between germline ends came to 7 bases. The CDR3 sequence is 12 residues long. In germline, CDR1 is MGHRA, CDR2 YSYEKL. The CDR3 here is CASSQEGAKLFF. The CDR3 DNA follows: TGCGCCAGCAGCCAAGAGGGGGCGAAACTGTTTTTT.

The DNA for the CDR3 is TGTGCCAGCAGCTTAGTGGACAGGGGGGAATACAATGAGCAGTTCTTC. It specifies CASSLVDRGEYNEQFF. The chain recombines TRBV7-8 with TRBJ2-1; 10 bases align to TRBD1. The CDR3 totals 16 residues. The germline CDR1 and CDR2 sequences are SGHVS and FQNEAQ. The junction had 4 bases not matched to a gene; V was cut back by 1 base and J by 4 bases. The whole variable domain, filled in from reference TRBV7-8 and TRBJ2-1, reads GAGVSQSPRYKVAKRGQDVALRCDPISGHVSLFWYQQALGQGPEFLTYFQNEAQLDKSGLPSDRFFAERPEGSVSTLKIQRTQQEDSAVYLCASSLVDRGEYNEQFFGPGTRLTVL.

The J gene is TRBJ1-5, the V gene TRBV9; TRBD1 might be the D (5 bases). CDR1 is SGDLS and CDR2 is YYNGEE in the germline V gene. V was shortened by 0 bases and J by 3 bases, with 7 bases between the two germline ends. The CDR3 extends over 14 amino acids. The CDR3 sequence: CASSVAGDNQPQHF. The CDR3 DNA reads TGTGCCAGCAGCGTAGCGGGGGACAATCAGCCCCAGCATTTT.